Listed below are T cell receptor beta chains from one sample, sequenced in a study of human T cells and chemical hapten exposure. TCRdb re-analysed the RACE reads in MiXCR, keeping a single row per CDR3 protein. Of about 35,000 distinct CDR3 sequences in the sample, more than 10% are singletons; the top ten hold roughly 2%. This material consisted of whole blood, taken in connection with sensitization to the hapten diphenylcyclopropenone (DPC). Receptors were obtained from a woman aged 40 to 50 with alopecia areata. Some clones in this sample may be carry-over from other donors' samples. Both conserved end residues are part of each CDR3. The D gene is left open where the match is weak. Size is stated for part of the rows, as once, few or many counts, or as a class when the clone is expanded.

j_call v_call clone_size d_call cdr3_nt cdr3_aa
TRBJ2-7 TRBV28 many TRBD1 TGTGCCAGCCACCCCCGGGACAGGGCCTACGAGCAGTACTTC CASHPRDRAYEQYF
TRBJ2-6 TRBV7-6 many . TGTGCCAGCAGCTCGGACGGAAGAATCTCTGGGGCCAACGTCCTGACTTTC CASSSDGRISGANVLTF
TRBJ1-6 TRBV5-6 . . TGTGCCAGCAGCTTTGAGGGGCTAAATTCACCCCTCCACTTT CASSFEGLNSPLHF
TRBJ2-5 TRBV7-9 . TRBD2 TGTGCCAGCAGGGTAGCGGGCGAAGAGACCCAGTACTTC CASRVAGEETQYF
TRBJ2-5 TRBV29-1 few TRBD2 TGCAGCGTTGCTTTGTTAGCGGGAGTCGAAGAGACCCAGTACTTC CSVALLAGVEETQYF
TRBJ2-2 TRBV12-3/TRBV12-4 many TRBD2 TGTGCCAGCAGTTTCGGCGGGAGAATCACCGGGGAGCTGTTTTTT CASSFGGRITGELFF
TRBJ1-2 TRBV18 many . TGTGCCAGCTCACCCGTCAGGGACATATATGGCTACACCTTC CASSPVRDIYGYTF
TRBJ2-1 TRBV3-1 many TRBD1 TGTGCCAGCAGCCCATCCCGGGACAGTGGTAATGAGCAGTTCTTC CASSPSRDSGNEQFF
TRBJ2-5 TRBV9 few . TGTGCCAGCAGCGTAGAGGGTTCACGCCAGGAGACCCAGTACTTC CASSVEGSRQETQYF
TRBJ1-5 TRBV20-1 many . TGCAGTGCTAGAGAGGCAGGAAATAGCAATCAGCCCCAGCATTTT CSAREAGNSNQPQHF
TRBJ1-4 TRBV24-1 many . TGTGCCACCAGTGATCCCACGGGGGATAGACATGAAAAACTGTTTTTT CATSDPTGDRHEKLFF
TRBJ2-3 TRBV28 many TRBD2 TGTGCCAGCAGCCCCCCCACTAGCGGGGGAATGGATACGCAGTATTTT CASSPPTSGGMDTQYF
TRBJ1-5 TRBV28 many . TGTGCCAGCGGGCCCATTGGGCTATATAGCAATCAGCCCCAGCATTTT CASGPIGLYSNQPQHF
TRBJ2-3 TRBV12-3/TRBV12-4 many . TGTGCCAGCAGTTTAGAGCAGGGCCCCACAGATACGCAGTATTTT CASSLEQGPTDTQYF
TRBJ2-5 TRBV7-2 many TRBD2 TGTGCCAGCAGAGCGGGAGGGGAGACCCAGTACTTC CASRAGGETQYF
TRBJ2-7 TRBV9 many TRBD2 TGTGCCAGCAGCCCCCGGGGGGGAAACTACGAGCAGTACTTC CASSPRGGNYEQYF
TRBJ2-7 TRBV7-8 many . TGTGCCAGCAGCCCCGCTCCTGCGGTAGACTACGAGCAGTACTTC CASSPAPAVDYEQYF
TRBJ2-5 TRBV20-1 many TRBD2 TGCAGTGCTAGGGACCTGGGGACTAGCGGGTCCGAGACCCAGTACTTC CSARDLGTSGSETQYF
TRBJ1-1 TRBV5-1 . TRBD1 TGCGCCAGCAGCTTGGACAGGGGGTTTACTGAAGCTTTCTTT CASSLDRGFTEAFF
TRBJ1-6 TRBV18 . TRBD1 TGTGCCAGCTCTCGGGACAGGGCTAATTCACCCCTCCACTTT CASSRDRANSPLHF
TRBJ2-1 TRBV29-1 . . TGCAGCGCCGTGGCGGGCAGTGAGCAGTTCTTC CSAVAGSEQFF
TRBJ1-4 TRBV29-1 . TRBD1 TGCAGCGTTGACCCGGGACAGGGGAATGAAAAACTGTTTTTT CSVDPGQGNEKLFF
TRBJ2-4 TRBV7-9 few . TGTGCCAGCAGCCCCAGGGTTCCGGCCAAAAACATTCAGTACTTC CASSPRVPAKNIQYF
TRBJ2-7 TRBV5-1 few . TGCGCCAGCAGCTTGGCCACGGTCAACGAGCAGTACTTC CASSLATVNEQYF
TRBJ2-4 TRBV28 . . TGTGCCAGCAGGGAACCGGGACTTACAATCAAAAACATTCAGTACTTC CASREPGLTIKNIQYF
TRBJ2-3 TRBV29-1 . TRBD2 TGCAGCGTTGGGCGGGGGTCCCCCCCAGATACGCAGTATTTT CSVGRGSPPDTQYF
TRBJ1-5 TRBV18 many TRBD1 TGTGCCAGCTCACCAGGGACAGGGGGCAATCAGCCCCAGCATTTT CASSPGTGGNQPQHF
TRBJ2-7 TRBV18 many TRBD1 TGTGCCAGCTCACCACGGGACAGCACCTACGAGCAGTACTTC CASSPRDSTYEQYF